This TCR beta chain was retrieved from a study of blood T cell repertoires in COVID-19. Across the study: Samples representing acute and convalescent COVID-19 were sourced from the United States, Italy and Spain.

Of note for this clone: One junction end disagrees with the germline gene, perhaps due to a read error.

The authors' processing: Estimation of nucleated cell counts relied on the amplification of reference gene primers. Sequenced by immunoSEQ multiplex PCR; TCRdb stores in-frame clones only, minus some. The D gene and trimming were derived from the DNA, and the V and J assignments and clone size from that table. The repertoire holds under 60,000 clones, with about nine tenths as singletons. Germline V gene data show CDR1 as LNHDA and CDR2 as SQIVND (reference sequence). This CDR3 has 15 amino acids. This clonotype was sampled from a man in his fifties or sixties with active COVID-19. The rearrangement joins TRBV19 to TRBJ2-7; tentatively, D is TRBD1 (5 bases). The material sequenced was peripheral blood. The CDR3 reads CASRARSDTGYEQCF. In nucleotides, the CDR3 is TGTGCCAGTAGAGCTCGGTCGGACACCGGCTACGAGCAGTGCTTC.